A single sample gave rise to the 26 T cell receptor beta chains below, sequenced in a study of early T cells in non-severe SARS-CoV-2 infection. Via MiXCR, TCRdb re-called the 5' RACE reads, giving one row per CDR3 protein. The table includes under 140,000 distinct CDR3 sequences, over 9.5% detected once. Source: whole blood, taken at baseline. Source of these receptors: an adult who was a healthcare worker with PCR-confirmed SARS-CoV-2 infection or an uninfected control (not recorded which).

V and J are TRBV29-1 and TRBJ2-4, with a tentative D call TRBD2 (6 bases). The V and J ends lost 5 bases and 2 bases respectively, with 13 bases between them. The CDR3 runs 14 residues. The germline V gene has CDR1 SQVTM and CDR2 ANQGSEA. The CDR3 sequence is CSVTGVVSKNIQYF. The CDR3 DNA follows: TGCAGCGTTACGGGGGTCGTGTCCAAAAACATTCAGTACTTC.

This clonotype was seen at least ten times. The CDR3 sequence is CASSPNYNEQFF. The CDR3 DNA is TGCGCCAGCAGCCCGAACTATAATGAGCAGTTCTTC. V is TRBV5-1 and J is TRBJ2-1; D ambiguous. The CDR3 is 12 amino acids. The germline V gene encodes CDR1 SGHRS and CDR2 YFSETQ. Between the trimmed V and J ends, which lost 4 bases and 7 bases, there was a span of 9 bases.

The table lists this clonotype with a few counts. The J gene is TRBJ2-2, the V gene TRBV18, with D tentatively TRBD1 (6 bases). CDR3 length: 15 amino acids. V was clipped by 5 bases and J by 1 base, with 11 bases between them. The V gene's germline CDR1 is KGHSH and CDR2 LQKENI. CDR3 in amino acids: CASSFTTGNTGELFF. CDR3 DNA: TGTGCCAGCTCATTTACGACAGGGAACACCGGGGAGCTGTTTTTT.

This clonotype is a singleton in its sample. Compared with germline, one end of the junction differs, possibly owing to a read error. The chain employs TRBV7-2 and TRBJ2-1, with D unresolved. This CDR3 region has 17 residues. Per germline, CDR1 SGHTA and CDR2 FQGNSA. The chain's CDR3 is CVSSPRLGFPASNEQFF. For the CDR3, the DNA is TGTGTCAGCAGCCCCCGTCTTGGGTTTCCGGCTAGCAATGAGCAGTTCTTC.

This clonotype was counted only a few times. This chain links TRBV20-1 with TRBJ1-5, with 9 bases matching TRBD1. CDR1 and CDR2 (germline): DFQATT, SNEGSKA (reference sequence). The V and J ends lost 3 bases and 0 bases, in that order; junction bases with no gene match: 3. This CDR3 region has 15 residues. CDR3 in amino acids: CSASNRGHSNQPQHF. CDR3 nucleotide sequence: TGCAGTGCTAGTAACAGGGGGCATAGCAATCAGCCCCAGCATTTT.

This clonotype was counted many times. The chain combines TRBV5-4 with TRBJ2-3; the match to TRBD2 covers 7 bases. This CDR3 is built from 16 residues. From germline, CDR1 is SGHNT and CDR2 YYREEE (reference sequence). After removal of 7 bases from V and 5 bases from J, the junction contained 16 bases not matched to a gene. CDR3 region: CASAIGGRAGEDTQYF. The CDR3 DNA reads TGTGCCAGCGCTATAGGAGGGAGGGCCGGTGAAGATACGCAGTATTTT.

In this sample, this clonotype turned up many times. The chain carries TRBV19 and TRBJ1-2; D gene unclear. Trimming removed 0 bases from V and 7 bases from J, with 21 bases in between. The CDR3 contains 17 residues. Germline CDR1 reads LNHDA; CDR2 reads SQIVND (reference sequence). The CDR3 coding sequence is TGTGCCAGTAGTATAGATCTGAAAAGGGAATGGGGTCTTGGCTACACCTTC. Translation: CASSIDLKREWGLGYTF.

This clonotype was observed a few times. The genes are TRBV7-2 and TRBJ2-1, with 12 bases fitting TRBD2. The CDR3 has 17 amino acids. The J segment lost 0 bases and the V segment lost 3 bases, leaving 3 bases of the junction unmatched. Per germline, CDR1 SGHTA and CDR2 FQGNSA. CDR3 residues: CASSFQTSGSSYNEQFF. Written as DNA, the CDR3 is TGTGCCAGCAGCTTTCAGACTAGCGGGAGCTCCTACAATGAGCAGTTCTTC. Together with reference TRBV7-2 and TRBJ2-1, the CDR3 gives the full variable domain: GAGVSQSPSNKVTEKGKDVELRCDPISGHTALYWYRQSLGQGLEFLIYFQGNSAPDKSGLPSDRFSAERTGGSVSTLTIQRTQQEDSAVYLCASSFQTSGSSYNEQFFGPGTRLTVL.

This clonotype appeared a few times. V usage is TRBV27 and J usage is TRBJ1-2, with D tentatively TRBD1 (5 bases). The germline CDR1 and CDR2 sequences are MNHEY and SMNVEV (reference sequence). Trimming removed 4 bases at V and 5 bases at J, with 14 bases between. This CDR3 spans 14 amino acids. The CDR3: CASSSLGLEYGYTF. In DNA form, the CDR3 reads TGTGCCAGCAGTTCCCTGGGACTTGAATATGGCTACACCTTC.

A few counts support this clonotype. The gene calls are TRBV30 and TRBJ2-7; TRBD1 might be the D (5 bases). CDR1 and CDR2 (germline): GTSNPN, SVGIG (reference sequence). The V and J ends lost 3 bases and 2 bases respectively, with 17 bases between them. The CDR3 sequence is 15 residues long. The chain's CDR3 is CAWRPLTPRAYEQYF. In nucleotides, the CDR3 is TGTGCCTGGAGACCCCTGACTCCCAGGGCCTACGAGCAGTACTTC.

There are many counts of this clonotype. The V call is TRBV6-6, the J call TRBJ1-6; 7 bases map to TRBD1. V was clipped by 5 bases and J by 8 bases; unmatched bases: 6. The germline CDR1 and CDR2 sequences are MNHNY and SVGAGI (reference sequence). The CDR3 has 14 residues. CDR3 loop: CASSKGQEYSPLHF. CDR3 DNA sequence: TGTGCCAGCAGTAAAGGACAGGAGTATTCACCCCTCCACTTT.

In this sample, this clonotype turned up many times. The chain links TRBV6-2 or TRBV6-3 to TRBJ2-2, with 7 bases that match TRBD1. With V trimmed by 2 bases and J by 0 bases, 9 bases remained unmatched. This CDR3 comprises 18 residues. CDR1 and CDR2 (germline): MNHEY, SVGEGT. Here the CDR3 reads CASSYPDRTSANTGELFF. CDR3 coding DNA: TGTGCCAGCAGTTACCCGGACAGGACCTCGGCGAACACCGGGGAGCTGTTTTTT.

The gene calls are TRBV27 and TRBJ1-2, with TRBD1 matching over 7 bases. Germline V lookup: CDR1 MNHEY, CDR2 SMNVEV (reference sequence). The CDR3 is 14 residues long. Trimming removed 5 bases from V and 3 bases from J; junction bases left unmatched: 6. This CDR3 reads CASSIRQGYYGYTF. The CDR3 DNA is TGTGCCAGCAGTATCAGACAGGGATACTATGGCTACACCTTC.

This sequence joins TRBV5-1 and TRBJ2-3; 10 nucleotides match TRBD2. V dropped 1 base and J dropped 0; count of bases not matched to a gene: 11. The germline gives CDR1 SGHRS, CDR2 YFSETQ. This CDR3 is built from 19 residues. This CDR3 reads CASSLSSGGTPLSTDTQYF. The CDR3 bases are TGCGCCAGCAGCTTGTCTAGCGGGGGAACCCCACTTAGCACAGATACGCAGTATTTT.

This clonotype was seen more than once but under ten times. This rearrangement joins TRBV2 to TRBJ2-3; D unclear. The V gene's germline CDR1 is SNHLY and CDR2 FYNNEI. With 3 bases removed from V and 4 bases from J, the gap between germline ends came to 8 bases. The length of the CDR3 is 13 residues. The CDR3 DNA follows: TGTGCCAGCAGTGATGTCGTCCCAGATACGCAGTATTTT. Translation gives CASSDVVPDTQYF.

In its sample, this clonotype was seen a few times. The chain employs TRBV28 and TRBJ2-7; D not certain. The ends were cut back, 2 bases at V and 6 bases at J, with 5 bases in the middle. The CDR3 contains 11 residues. Germline assignment: CDR1 MDHEN and CDR2 SYDVKM. CDR3 DNA sequence: TGTGCCAGCAGTTTAGTCGCCGAGCAGTACTTC. Its protein product is CASSLVAEQYF.

There are many counts of this clonotype. This CDR3 reads CASSWGLAGNTIYF. The CDR3 region has the DNA TGTGCCAGCAGCTGGGGATTGGCTGGAAACACCATATATTTT. V is TRBV9 and J is TRBJ1-3; D unclear. V lost 4 bases and J 2 bases, leaving 10 bases between the germline ends. The germline V gene has CDR1 SGDLS and CDR2 YYNGEE. This CDR3 region has 14 residues.

The rearrangement joins TRBV7-9 to TRBJ2-2, with D perhaps TRBD1 (7 bases). V was pared by 5 bases and J by 4 bases, with 17 bases between. There are 16 residues in the CDR3. Germline-derived CDR1 and CDR2 are SEHNR and FQNEAQ (reference sequence). The CDR3 sequence: CASSPRRQGGTGELFF. As DNA, the CDR3 is TGTGCCAGCAGCCCTCGCCGACAGGGAGGCACCGGGGAGCTGTTTTTT.

The chain links TRBV28 to TRBJ2-7; 12 bases line up with TRBD2. Germline CDR1 reads MDHEN; CDR2 reads SYDVKM. The CDR3 is 14 amino acids. Trimming removed 8 bases from V and 4 bases from J; junction bases left unmatched: 6. DNA of the CDR3: TGTGCCAGCCTAGGACTAGCGGGATCTTACGAGCAGTACTTC. It translates to CASLGLAGSYEQYF.

This clonotype showed up just a few times. The chain recombines TRBV9 with TRBJ2-5; 13 nucleotides line up with TRBD2. This CDR3 is built from 18 residues. The V gene's germline CDR1 is SGDLS and CDR2 YYNGEE. Trimming took 3 bases from V and 5 from J; bases not matched to a gene: 13. CDR3 loop: CASSASPGTSGILETQYF. CDR3 nucleotides: TGTGCCAGCAGCGCCAGTCCCGGGACTAGCGGGATATTGGAGACCCAGTACTTC.

This clonotype was recorded many times. This sequence joins TRBV5-8 and TRBJ2-7, with TRBD1 identical over 9 bases. Looked up from germline, CDR1 is SGHTS and CDR2 is YDEGEE. This CDR3 comprises 15 residues. V trimming: 3 bases; J trimming: 1 base; junction bases outside the gene matches: 5. CDR3 loop: CASSWGTGFSYEQYF. The CDR3 nucleotides read TGTGCCAGCAGCTGGGGGACAGGGTTTTCCTACGAGCAGTACTTC. Filled out from reference TRBV5-8 and TRBJ2-7, the complete variable domain reads EAGVTQSPTHLIKTRGQQATLRCSPISGHTSVYWYQQALGLGLQFLLWYDEGEERNRGNFPPRFSGRQFPNYSSELNVNALELEDSALYLCASSWGTGFSYEQYFGPGTRLTVT.

The chain employs TRBV6-5 and TRBJ1-3; possible D gene TRBD1, 5 bases. V lost 0 bases and J 0 bases, leaving 9 bases between the germline ends. In germline, CDR1 is MNHEY, CDR2 SVGAGI. CDR3 size: 16 residues. The CDR3 DNA reads TGTGCCAGCAGTTACTCGGGGCAGAACTCTGGAAACACCATATATTTT. Protein: CASSYSGQNSGNTIYF.

This clonotype was detected many times. The rearrangement joins TRBV14 to TRBJ2-5; D is perhaps TRBD2 (6 bases). Trimming cost V 3 bases and J 3 bases, with 14 bases left between them. Germline V gene sequence: CDR1 SGHDN, CDR2 FVKESK. This CDR3 has 15 residues. The CDR3 bases are TGTGCCAGCAGCCAGCGGAGACGGAGGGAAGAGACCCAGTACTTC. Protein: CASSQRRRREETQYF.

The chain carries TRBV10-1 and TRBJ2-2; maybe TRBD2 (6 bases). Trimming shortened V by 2 bases and J by 7 bases, and 8 bases separated the two germline ends. Germline CDR1 reads WNHNN; CDR2 reads SYGVQD (reference sequence). The CDR3 has 13 amino acids. CDR3 sequence (DNA): TGCGCCAGCAGTGAGAAGGGAGGCGGGGAGCTGTTTTTT. Translating gives CASSEKGGGELFF.

This chain joins TRBV6-5 and TRBJ2-1; D may be TRBD2 (6 bases). V was trimmed by 6 bases and J by 0 bases, leaving 15 bases between them. Germline values: CDR1 MNHEY, CDR2 SVGAGI. CDR3 length: 16 residues. CDR3 sequence (DNA): TGTGCCAGCAGCCGGGTGGGCGGGGACTCCTACAATGAGCAGTTCTTC. This encodes CASSRVGGDSYNEQFF.

The rearrangement links TRBV20-1 to TRBJ2-5, with 10 nucleotides matching TRBD2. V gave up 6 bases and J gave up 1 base; unmatched junction bases: 5. CDR3 length: 14 residues. The germline V gene encodes CDR1 DFQATT and CDR2 SNEGSKA (reference sequence). The CDR3 DNA sequence: TGCAGTGCGGTAGCGGGGGGCTCCCAAGAGACCCAGTACTTC. Amino acids: CSAVAGGSQETQYF.